This record concerns one TCR beta chain sequence. The source of the sample is a study of PD-L1 blockade in urothelial cancer. Study background: Analyses were performed on blood at 3 weeks after treatment start (the second dose) and at 6 weeks.

The V and J ends lost 4 bases and 1 base, in that order; junction bases with no gene match: 6. The germline gives CDR1 SGHNT, CDR2 YYREEE (reference sequence). The CDR3 runs to 15 residues. Assay: immunoSEQ multiplex PCR; the TCRdb copy retains only in-frame clones and omits some. The sample consists of around 120,000 clones, under 85% of them appearing once. The J gene is TRBJ2-5, the V gene TRBV5-4; 8 nucleotides align to TRBD2. This clonotype was sampled from a man between 45 and 60 years old with urothelial cancer. Material: PBMCs, obtained around atezolizumab (anti-PD-L1) treatment. This CDR3 is CASSSPTSGQETQYF. CDR3 nucleotides: TGTGCCAGCAGCAGCCCTACTAGCGGCCAAGAGACCCAGTACTTC.